A selection of T cell receptor beta chains follows, all from one sample in a study of blood T cell repertoires in COVID-19. Generated by immunoSEQ multiplex PCR, the TCRdb table keeps only in-frame clones and is missing some. Of 200,000 to 250,000 clones detected, approximately 82% appear once; the ten largest clones hold less than 4%. The sequenced sample was peripheral blood. The source of these receptors is a woman of 80 years or more with acute or convalescent COVID-19. CDR3s include the opening cysteine and the closing phenylalanine or tryptophan. The D gene is left open where the match is weak. Expanded clones get a size class; other rows say once, few or many, or leave the size out.

D	V	size	J	DNA	CDR3
TRBD1	TRBV28	.	TRBJ1-1	TGTGCCAGCAGTTCCTGGGACAGGACTGAGAACACTGAAGCTTTCTTT	CASSSWDRTENTEAFF
TRBD2	TRBV3-1/TRBV3-2	.	TRBJ2-3	TGTGCCAGCAGTCGTTATTTTGAGATGGGCGGGGGTAGCACAGATACGCAGTATTTT	CASSRYFEMGGGSTDTQYF
.	TRBV7-2	.	TRBJ2-5	TGTGCCAGCAGTCCTTCGTTTTTTCAAGAGACCCAGTACTTC	CASSPSFFQETQYF
TRBD2	TRBV5-1	.	TRBJ2-2	TGCGCCAGTAGACTAGCGGGGGGAAAGAACACCGGGGAGCTGTTTTTT	CASRLAGGKNTGELFF
.	TRBV6-5	.	TRBJ1-1	TGTGCCAGCAGGACAGGAGTGAACACTGAAGCTTTCTTT	CASRTGVNTEAFF
.	TRBV6-5	.	TRBJ1-1	TGTGCCAGCAGTTACGGGCAGGCCAGGGGGAACACTGAAGCTTTCTTT	CASSYGQARGNTEAFF
TRBD2	TRBV3-1/TRBV3-2	.	TRBJ2-1	TGTGCCAGCAGCCAAGATCTCGGGGCGGGGGGTATTGTTGATGAGCAGTTCTTC	CASSQDLGAGGIVDEQFF
.	TRBV19	.	TRBJ1-1	TGTGCCAGTAGTACGGGGATAAGACTAAACACTGAAGCTTTCTTT	CASSTGIRLNTEAFF
.	TRBV13	.	TRBJ1-2	TGTGCCAGCAGCTTATACCGCGGCTACGGGTATGGCTACACCTTC	CASSLYRGYGYGYTF
.	TRBV9	.	TRBJ2-3	TGTGCCAGCAGCGTAGAGGGGGTAGGGGCAGCCCGCACAGATACGCAGTATTTT	CASSVEGVGAARTDTQYF
.	TRBV3-1/TRBV3-2	.	TRBJ1-1	TGTGCCAGCAGCGAAAGGGAGCGGGCTTTCTTT	CASSERERAFF
.	TRBV3-1/TRBV3-2	few	TRBJ1-1	TGTGCCAGCAGCCAAGATTCCGGGTTTGGAACTTTCTTT	CASSQDSGFGTFF
TRBD1	TRBV2	few	TRBJ1-2	TGTGCCAGCAGCCCTACAGGGGGAATAGGTTATGGCTACACCTTC	CASSPTGGIGYGYTF
TRBD1	TRBV5-4	.	TRBJ1-2	TGTGCCAGCAGCTTCGAGGACAGGGGTGGCTACACCTTC	CASSFEDRGGYTF